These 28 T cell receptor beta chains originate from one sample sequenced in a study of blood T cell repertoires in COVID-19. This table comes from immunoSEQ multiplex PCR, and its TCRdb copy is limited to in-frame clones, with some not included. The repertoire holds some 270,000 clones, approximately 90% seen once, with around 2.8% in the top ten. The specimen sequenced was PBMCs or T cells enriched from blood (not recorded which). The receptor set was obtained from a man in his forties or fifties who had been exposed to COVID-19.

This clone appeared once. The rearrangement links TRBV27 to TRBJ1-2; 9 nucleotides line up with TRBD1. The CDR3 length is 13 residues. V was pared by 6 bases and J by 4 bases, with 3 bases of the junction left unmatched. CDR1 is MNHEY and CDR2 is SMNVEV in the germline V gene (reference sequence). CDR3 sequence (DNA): TGTGCCAGCAGGAGGGGACAGGGCTATGGCTACACCTTC. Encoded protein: CASRRGQGYGYTF.

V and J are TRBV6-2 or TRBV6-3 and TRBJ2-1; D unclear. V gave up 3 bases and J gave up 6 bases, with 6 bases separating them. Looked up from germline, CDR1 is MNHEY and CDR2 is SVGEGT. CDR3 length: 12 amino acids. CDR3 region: CASSYHVNEQFF. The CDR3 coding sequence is TGTGCCAGCAGTTATCATGTCAATGAGCAGTTCTTC.

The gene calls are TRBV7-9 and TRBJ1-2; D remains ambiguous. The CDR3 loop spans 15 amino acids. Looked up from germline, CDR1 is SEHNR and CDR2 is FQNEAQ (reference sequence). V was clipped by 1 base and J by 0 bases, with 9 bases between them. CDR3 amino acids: CASSLGTPANYGYTF. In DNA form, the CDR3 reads TGTGCCAGCAGCTTAGGTACCCCAGCTAACTATGGCTACACCTTC.

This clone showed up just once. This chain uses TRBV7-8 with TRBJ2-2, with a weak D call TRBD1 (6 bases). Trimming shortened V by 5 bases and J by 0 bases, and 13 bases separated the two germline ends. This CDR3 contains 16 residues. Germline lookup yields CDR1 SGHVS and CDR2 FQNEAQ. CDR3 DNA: TGTGCCAGCAGCAAAAGGACAGATGCGAACACCGGGGAGCTGTTTTTT. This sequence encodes CASSKRTDANTGELFF.

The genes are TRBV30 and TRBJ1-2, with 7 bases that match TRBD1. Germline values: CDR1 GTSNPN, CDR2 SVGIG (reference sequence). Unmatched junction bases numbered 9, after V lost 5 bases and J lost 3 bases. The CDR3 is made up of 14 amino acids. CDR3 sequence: CAWVSTGSHYGYTF. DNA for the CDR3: TGTGCCTGGGTTTCGACAGGGTCGCACTATGGCTACACCTTC.

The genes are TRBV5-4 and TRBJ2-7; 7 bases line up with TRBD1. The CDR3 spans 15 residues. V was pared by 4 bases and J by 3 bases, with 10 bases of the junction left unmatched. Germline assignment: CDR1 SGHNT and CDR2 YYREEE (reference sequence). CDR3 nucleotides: TGTGCCAGCAGCACGTTTACAGGGGTCGGCTACGAGCAGTACTTC. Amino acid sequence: CASSTFTGVGYEQYF.

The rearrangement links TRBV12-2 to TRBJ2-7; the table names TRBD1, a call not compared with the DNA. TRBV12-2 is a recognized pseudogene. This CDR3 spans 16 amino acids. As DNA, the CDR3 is TGTGCAAGTCGCTTAGTAACGGGACAGGGACAAGGGGAGCAGTACTTC. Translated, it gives CASRLVTGQGQGEQYF.

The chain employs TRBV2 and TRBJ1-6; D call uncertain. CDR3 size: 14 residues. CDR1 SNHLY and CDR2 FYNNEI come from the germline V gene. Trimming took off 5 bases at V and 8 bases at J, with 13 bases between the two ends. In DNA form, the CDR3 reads TGTGCCAGCAGTCTGACCGTCGGAGATTCACCCCTCCACTTT. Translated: CASSLTVGDSPLHF.

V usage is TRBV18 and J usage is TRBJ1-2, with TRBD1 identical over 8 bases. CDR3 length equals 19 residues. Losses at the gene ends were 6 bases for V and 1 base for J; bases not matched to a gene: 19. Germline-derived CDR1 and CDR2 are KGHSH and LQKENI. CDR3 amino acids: CASSLSLSPRTGFNYGYTF. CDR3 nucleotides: TGTGCCAGCTCGCTCTCTCTATCTCCCAGGACAGGGTTTAACTATGGCTACACCTTC.

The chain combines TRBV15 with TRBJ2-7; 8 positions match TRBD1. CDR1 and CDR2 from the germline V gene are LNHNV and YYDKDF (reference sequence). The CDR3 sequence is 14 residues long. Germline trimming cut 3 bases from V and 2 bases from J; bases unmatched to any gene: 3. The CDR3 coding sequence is TGTGCCACCAGCAGGCCAGGGGGCGCCTACGAGCAGTACTTC. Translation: CATSRPGGAYEQYF. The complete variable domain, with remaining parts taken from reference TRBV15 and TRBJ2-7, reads DAMVIQNPRYQVTQFGKPVTLSCSQTLNHNVMYWYQQKSSQAPKLLFHYYDKDFNNEADTPDNFQSRRPNTSFCFLDIRSPGLGDTAMYLCATSRPGGAYEQYFGPGTRLTVT.

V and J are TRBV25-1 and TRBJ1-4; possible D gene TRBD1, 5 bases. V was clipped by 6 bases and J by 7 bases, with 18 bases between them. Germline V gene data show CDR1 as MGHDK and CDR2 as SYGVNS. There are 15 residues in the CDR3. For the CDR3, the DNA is TGTGCCAGCAGGGGTGATACAGGTGGTTTTGAAAAACTGTTTTTT. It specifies CASRGDTGGFEKLFF.

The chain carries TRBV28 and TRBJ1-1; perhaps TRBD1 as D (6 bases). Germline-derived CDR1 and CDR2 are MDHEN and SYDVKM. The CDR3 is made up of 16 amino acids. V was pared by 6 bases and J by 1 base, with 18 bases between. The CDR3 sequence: CASSPGPQGQNTEAFF. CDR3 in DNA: TGTGCCAGCAGCCCCGGCCCCCAGGGGCAGAACACTGAAGCTTTCTTT.

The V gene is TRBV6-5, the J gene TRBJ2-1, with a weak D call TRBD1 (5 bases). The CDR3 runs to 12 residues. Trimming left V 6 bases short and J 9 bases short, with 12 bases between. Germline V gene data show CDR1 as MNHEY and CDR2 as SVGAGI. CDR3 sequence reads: CASSLGVGEQFF. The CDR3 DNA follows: TGTGCCAGCAGCCTAGGGGTGGGTGAGCAGTTCTTC.

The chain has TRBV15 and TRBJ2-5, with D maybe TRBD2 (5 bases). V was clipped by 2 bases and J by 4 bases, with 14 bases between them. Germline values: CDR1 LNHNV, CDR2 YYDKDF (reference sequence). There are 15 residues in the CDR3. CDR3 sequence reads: CATSRRVGDVETQYF. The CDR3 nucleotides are TGTGCCACCAGCAGACGGGTGGGAGACGTAGAGACCCAGTACTTC.

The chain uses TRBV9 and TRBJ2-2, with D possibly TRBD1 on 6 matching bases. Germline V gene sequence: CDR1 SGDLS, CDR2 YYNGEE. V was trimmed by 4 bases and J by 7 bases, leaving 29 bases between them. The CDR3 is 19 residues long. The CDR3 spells CASSPGFLGGVHSIGELFF. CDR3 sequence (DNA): TGTGCCAGCAGCCCCGGCTTTCTTGGGGGCGTCCATTCGATCGGGGAGCTGTTTTTT.

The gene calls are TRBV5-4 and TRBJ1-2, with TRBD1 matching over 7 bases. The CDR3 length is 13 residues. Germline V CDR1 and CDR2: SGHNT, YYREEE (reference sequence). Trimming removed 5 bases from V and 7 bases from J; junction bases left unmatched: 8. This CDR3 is CASRSTGMSGYTF. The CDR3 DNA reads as TGTGCCAGCAGGTCGACAGGGATGTCTGGCTACACCTTC.

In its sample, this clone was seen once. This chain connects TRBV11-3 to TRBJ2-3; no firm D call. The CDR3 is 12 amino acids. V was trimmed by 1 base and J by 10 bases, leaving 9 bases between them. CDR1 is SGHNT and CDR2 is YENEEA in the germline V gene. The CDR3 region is CASSLGAPAQYF. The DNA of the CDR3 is TGTGCCAGCAGCTTAGGGGCTCCCGCGCAGTATTTT.

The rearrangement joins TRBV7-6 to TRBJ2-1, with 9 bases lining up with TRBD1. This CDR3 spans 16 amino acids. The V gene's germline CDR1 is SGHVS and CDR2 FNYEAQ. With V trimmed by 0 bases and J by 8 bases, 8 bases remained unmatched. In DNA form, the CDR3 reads TGTGCCAGCAGCTTAGCCGCCGGGACAGGGTTCCATGAGCAGTTCTTC. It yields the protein CASSLAAGTGFHEQFF.

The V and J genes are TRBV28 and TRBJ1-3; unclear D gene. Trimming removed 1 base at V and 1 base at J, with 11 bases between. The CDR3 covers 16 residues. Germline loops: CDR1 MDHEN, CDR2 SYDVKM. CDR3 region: CASSLSGFWSGNTIYF. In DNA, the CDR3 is TGTGCCAGCAGTTTATCGGGTTTTTGGTCTGGAAACACCATATATTTT.

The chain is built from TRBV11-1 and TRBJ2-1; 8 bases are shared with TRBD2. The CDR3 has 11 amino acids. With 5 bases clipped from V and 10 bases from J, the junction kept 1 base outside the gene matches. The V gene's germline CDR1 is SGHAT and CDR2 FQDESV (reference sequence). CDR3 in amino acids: CASSRTSEQFF. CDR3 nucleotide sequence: TGTGCCAGCAGCCGGACTAGCGAGCAGTTCTTC.

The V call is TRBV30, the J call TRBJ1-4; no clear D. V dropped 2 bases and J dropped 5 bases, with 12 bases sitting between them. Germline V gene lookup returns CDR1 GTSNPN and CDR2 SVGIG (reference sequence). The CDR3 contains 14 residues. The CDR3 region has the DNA TGTGCCTGGAGTCCCACGGACTCCAATGAAAAACTGTTTTTT. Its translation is CAWSPTDSNEKLFF.

CDR3 coding DNA: TGCAGCGTTGACGGGGTTTCGGGAGAGACCCAGTACTTC. This codes for CSVDGVSGETQYF. The chain combines TRBV29-1 with TRBJ2-5; D might be TRBD2 (5 bases). The V gene lost 3 bases and the J gene lost 4 bases, with 12 bases spanning the gap. Germline values: CDR1 SQVTM, CDR2 ANQGSEA. The CDR3 length is 13 residues.

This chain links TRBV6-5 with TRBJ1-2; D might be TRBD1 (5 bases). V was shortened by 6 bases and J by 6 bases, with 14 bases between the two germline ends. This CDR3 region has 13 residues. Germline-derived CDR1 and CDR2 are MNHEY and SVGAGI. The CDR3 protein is CASSVTESDGYTF. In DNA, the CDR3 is TGTGCCAGCAGCGTGACAGAGTCGGATGGCTACACCTTC.

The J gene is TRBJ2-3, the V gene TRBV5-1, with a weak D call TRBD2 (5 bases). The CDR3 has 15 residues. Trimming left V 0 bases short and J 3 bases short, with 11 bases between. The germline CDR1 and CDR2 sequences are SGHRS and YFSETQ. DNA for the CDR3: TGCGCCAGCAGCTTGGAGGGAGAAGGAACAGATACGCAGTATTTT. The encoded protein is CASSLEGEGTDTQYF. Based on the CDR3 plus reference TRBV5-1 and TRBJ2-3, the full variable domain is KAGVTQTPRYLIKTRGQQVTLSCSPISGHRSVSWYQQTPGQGLQFLFEYFSETQRNKGNFPGRFSGRQFSNSRSEMNVSTLELGDSALYLCASSLEGEGTDTQYFGPGTRLTVL.

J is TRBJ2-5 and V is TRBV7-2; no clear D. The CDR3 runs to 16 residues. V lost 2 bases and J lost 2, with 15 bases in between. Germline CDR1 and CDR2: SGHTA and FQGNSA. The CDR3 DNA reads TGTGCCAGCAGCTTACCCCAGTACTATTTACAAGAGACCCAGTACTTC. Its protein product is CASSLPQYYLQETQYF.

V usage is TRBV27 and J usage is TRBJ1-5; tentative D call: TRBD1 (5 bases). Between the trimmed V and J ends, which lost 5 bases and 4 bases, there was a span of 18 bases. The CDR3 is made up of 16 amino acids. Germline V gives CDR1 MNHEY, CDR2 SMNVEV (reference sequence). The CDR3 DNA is TGTGCCAGCAGTACCTCGACGGGGGAGACTAATCAGCCCCAGCATTTT. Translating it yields CASSTSTGETNQPQHF.

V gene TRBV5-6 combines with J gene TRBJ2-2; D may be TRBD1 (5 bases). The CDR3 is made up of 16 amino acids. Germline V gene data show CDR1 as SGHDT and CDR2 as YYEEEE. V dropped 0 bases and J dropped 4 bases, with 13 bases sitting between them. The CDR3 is CASSLEGLVGTGELFF. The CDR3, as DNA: TGTGCCAGCAGCTTGGAGGGGTTGGTTGGCACCGGGGAGCTGTTTTTT.

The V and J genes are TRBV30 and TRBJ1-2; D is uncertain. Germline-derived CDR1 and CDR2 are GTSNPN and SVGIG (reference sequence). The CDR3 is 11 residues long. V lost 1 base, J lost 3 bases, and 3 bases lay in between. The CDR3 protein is CAWSADYGYTF. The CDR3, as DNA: TGTGCCTGGAGTGCAGACTATGGCTACACCTTC.